This T cell receptor beta chain was captured by sequencing in a study of blood T cell repertoires in COVID-19. Trimming shortened V by 3 bases and J by 6 bases, and 12 bases separated the two germline ends. The CDR3 consists of 14 residues. Germline lookup yields CDR1 MNHEY and CDR2 SVGEGT. TCRdb keeps only in-frame clones here, not all; method: immunoSEQ multiplex PCR. The sample has tens of thousands of clones; approximately 80% are singletons. The sequencing input was peripheral blood. J is TRBJ2-1 and V is TRBV6-2 or TRBV6-3; D remains ambiguous. The sequence was collected from a woman of 80 years or more with active or convalescent COVID-19. CDR3 in amino acids: CASSYMSKTNEQFF. CDR3 sequence (DNA): TGTGCCAGCAGTTATATGTCTAAAACCAATGAGCAGTTCTTC.